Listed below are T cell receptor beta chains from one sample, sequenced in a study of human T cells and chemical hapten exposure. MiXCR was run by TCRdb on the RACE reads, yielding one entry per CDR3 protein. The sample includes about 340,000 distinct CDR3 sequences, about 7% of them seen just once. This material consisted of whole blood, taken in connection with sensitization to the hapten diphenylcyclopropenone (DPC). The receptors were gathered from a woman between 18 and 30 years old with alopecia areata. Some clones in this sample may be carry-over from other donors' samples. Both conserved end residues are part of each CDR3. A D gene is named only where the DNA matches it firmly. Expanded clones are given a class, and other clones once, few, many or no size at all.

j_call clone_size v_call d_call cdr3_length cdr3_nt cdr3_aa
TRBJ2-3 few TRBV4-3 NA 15 TGCGCCAGCAGCCAAGATAGGGGTATGACAGATACGCAGTATTTT CASSQDRGMTDTQYF
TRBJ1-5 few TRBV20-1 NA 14 TGCAGTGCTGACCGGGACAATCGGGGTCAGCCCCAGCATTTT CSADRDNRGQPQHF
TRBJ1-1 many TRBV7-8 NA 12 TGTGCCAGCAGCGAACGGGGCACTGAAGCTTTCTTT CASSERGTEAFF
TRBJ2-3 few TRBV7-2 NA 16 TGTGCCAGCAGCTTGGGGGCAACCGGGACTTCGAAAATGCAGTATTTT CASSLGATGTSKMQYF
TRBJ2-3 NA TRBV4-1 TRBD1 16 TGCGCCAGCAGCCAAGATCCGGGACAGCTCACAGATACGCAGTATTTT CASSQDPGQLTDTQYF
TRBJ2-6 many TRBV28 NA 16 TGTGCCAGCACCTCCGGGGGGCAAAGTGGGGCCAACGTCCTGACTTTC CASTSGGQSGANVLTF
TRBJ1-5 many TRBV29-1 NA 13 TGCAGCATCGCCGGGGCTAGCAATCAGCCCCAGCATTTT CSIAGASNQPQHF
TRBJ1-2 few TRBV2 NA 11 TGTGCCAGCAGTGTAAGCTATGGCTACACCTTC CASSVSYGYTF
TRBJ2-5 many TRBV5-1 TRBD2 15 TGCGCCAGCAGCTTGCAACTAGCGGATCAAGAGACCCAGTACTTC CASSLQLADQETQYF
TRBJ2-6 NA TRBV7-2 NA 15 TGTGCCAGCAGCCACGAAACCGCTGGGGCCAACGTCCTGACTTTC CASSHETAGANVLTF
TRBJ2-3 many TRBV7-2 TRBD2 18 TGTGCCAGCAGCTTACCTTCCGCCGGACTAGTGTTCACAGATACGCAGTATTTT CASSLPSAGLVFTDTQYF
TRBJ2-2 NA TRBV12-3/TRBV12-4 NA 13 TGTGCCAGCAGTACCGACGGGGCCGGGGAGCTGTTTTTT CASSTDGAGELFF
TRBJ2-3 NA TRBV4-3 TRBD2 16 TGCGCCAGCAGCCAAGAGGTTCCTAGCGGGACAGATACGCAGTATTTT CASSQEVPSGTDTQYF
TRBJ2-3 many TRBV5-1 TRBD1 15 TGCGCCAGCAGCTTGGGACAGGGGGGCACAGATACGCAGTATTTT CASSLGQGGTDTQYF
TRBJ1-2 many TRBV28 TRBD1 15 TGTGCCAGCAGTTTACGCGGAACAGGGGGCTACGGCTACACCTTC CASSLRGTGGYGYTF
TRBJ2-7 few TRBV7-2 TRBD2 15 TGTGCCAGCAGATCCGGGGCCGGGGGGGCCGGCGAGCAGTACTTC CASRSGAGGAGEQYF
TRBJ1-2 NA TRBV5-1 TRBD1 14 TGCGCCAGCAGCCGGACAGGGGATTATTATGGCTACACCTTC CASSRTGDYYGYTF
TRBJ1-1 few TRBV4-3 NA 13 TGCGCCAGCAGCCAAATCCGGGAAACTGAAGCTTTCTTT CASSQIRETEAFF
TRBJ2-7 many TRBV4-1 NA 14 TGCGCCAGCAGTGCCGCAGTTGCCTTGCACGAGCAGTACTTC CASSAAVALHEQYF
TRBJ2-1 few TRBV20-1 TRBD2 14 TGCAGTGCCGGACTAGCGGGAAGGGGGGGTGAGCAGTTCTTC CSAGLAGRGGEQFF
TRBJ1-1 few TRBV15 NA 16 TGTGCCACCAGCAGAGAACGGTCAAGGGCGAACACTGAAGCTTTCTTT CATSRERSRANTEAFF
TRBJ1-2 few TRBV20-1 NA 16 TGCAGTGCTAGAGAAAGCCGACAGGAGTTCTTCTATGGCTACACCTTC CSARESRQEFFYGYTF
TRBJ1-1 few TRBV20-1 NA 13 TGCAGTGCTAGAGACAGGGATGTCACTGAAGCTTTCTTT CSARDRDVTEAFF
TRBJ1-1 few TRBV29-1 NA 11 TGCAGCGTTCCCCTAGGGAGTGAAGCTTTCTTT CSVPLGSEAFF
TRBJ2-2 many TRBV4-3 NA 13 TGCGCCAGCGGAAAAGACAGGTTGGGGGAGCTGTTTTTT CASGKDRLGELFF
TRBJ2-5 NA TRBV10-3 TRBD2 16 TGTGCCATCAGCGCCGGGACTAGCGGGGGTGTGGAGACCCAGTACTTC CAISAGTSGGVETQYF
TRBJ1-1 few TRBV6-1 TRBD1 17 TGTGCCAGCAGTGACTGGGGACAGGGGGAAGCCAACACTGAAGCTTTCTTT CASSDWGQGEANTEAFF
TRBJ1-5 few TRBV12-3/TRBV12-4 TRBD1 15 TGTGCCAGCAGGAAACAGGGGGCGTCGAATCAGCCCCAGCATTTT CASRKQGASNQPQHF
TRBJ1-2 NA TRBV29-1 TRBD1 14 TGCAGCGTTACCCCATCAACAGGGGCTCGTGGCTACACCTTC CSVTPSTGARGYTF
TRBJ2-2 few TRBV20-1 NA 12 TGCAGTGCTAGAGTGGGGAGCCGGGAGCTGTTTTTT CSARVGSRELFF
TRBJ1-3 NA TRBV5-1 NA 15 TGCGCCAGCAGCTCAAACACCGGGACAGGAAACACCATATATTTT CASSSNTGTGNTIYF
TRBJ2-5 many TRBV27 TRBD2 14 TGTGCCAGCAGTTTGGAGCGGGGGGAGGAGACCCAGTACTTC CASSLERGEETQYF
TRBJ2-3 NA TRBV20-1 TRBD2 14 TGCAGTGCTCAGGCTAGCGGGGGGGATTATACGCAGTATTTT CSAQASGGDYTQYF
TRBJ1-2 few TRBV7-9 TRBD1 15 TGTGCCAGCAGCTTATCCGGTCCAGGGGGCTATGGCTACACCTTC CASSLSGPGGYGYTF
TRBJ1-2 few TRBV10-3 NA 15 TGTGCCATCAGTGGAATGGCCGGACGACAGTTGGACTACACCTTC CAISGMAGRQLDYTF
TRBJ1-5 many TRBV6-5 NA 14 TGTGCCAGCAGTTACTCGATTGCTGGTCAGCCCCAGCATTTT CASSYSIAGQPQHF
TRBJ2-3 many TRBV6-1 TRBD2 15 TGTGCCAGCAGCCTGACTAGCGGGGCAACAGATACGCAGTATTTT CASSLTSGATDTQYF
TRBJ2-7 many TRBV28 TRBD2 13 TGTGCCAGCAGTTTACTAGCGGGCGGGAGGCAGTACTTC CASSLLAGGRQYF
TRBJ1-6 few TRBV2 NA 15 TGTGCCAGCAGCCAATGGGGGTCCTATAATTCACCCCTCCACTTT CASSQWGSYNSPLHF
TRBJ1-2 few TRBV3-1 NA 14 TGTGCCAGCAGCCTGGACAGCGCTGGGACTGGCTACACCTTC CASSLDSAGTGYTF
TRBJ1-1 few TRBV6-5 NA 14 TGTGCCAGCCAGCAGTTTGGGTCGAACACTGAAGCTTTCTTT CASQQFGSNTEAFF
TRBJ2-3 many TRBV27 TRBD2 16 TGTGCCAGCAGTAGGGGACTAGCGGGCTGGGGGGATACGCAGTATTTT CASSRGLAGWGDTQYF
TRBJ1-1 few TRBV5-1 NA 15 TGCGCCAGCAGCTTGGGACTCAGGAGGGGCACTGAAGCTTTCTTT CASSLGLRRGTEAFF
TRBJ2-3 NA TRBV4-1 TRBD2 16 TGCGCCAGCAGCCAACCGGCTAGCGGGGTCACAGATACGCAGTATTTT CASSQPASGVTDTQYF
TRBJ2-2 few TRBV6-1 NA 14 TGTGCCAGCTGCATGATGTCGAACACCGGGGAGCTGTTTTTT CASCMMSNTGELFF
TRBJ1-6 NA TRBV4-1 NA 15 TGCGCCAGCAGCCAAGAAGGAGGGGTGGATTCACCCCTCCACTTT CASSQEGGVDSPLHF
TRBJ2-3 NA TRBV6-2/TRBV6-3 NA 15 TGTGCCAGCAGTTTCGGCACGCCCGGGAGAGATACGCAGTATTTT CASSFGTPGRDTQYF
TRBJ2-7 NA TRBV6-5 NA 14 TGTGCCAGCAGTTACGACAGGGGAGGGAGCGAGCAGTACTTC CASSYDRGGSEQYF
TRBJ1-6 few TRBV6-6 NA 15 TGTGCCAGCAGTTACCCCGGGATTTCGGACTCACCCCTCCACTTT CASSYPGISDSPLHF
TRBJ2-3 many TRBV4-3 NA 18 TGCGCCAGCAGCCGAGAGATACCGGACGCCTTGAGCACAGATACGCAGTATTTT CASSREIPDALSTDTQYF
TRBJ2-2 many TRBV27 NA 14 TGTGCCAGCAGCTCAGGGGTTCGGACCGGGGAGCTGTTTTTT CASSSGVRTGELFF
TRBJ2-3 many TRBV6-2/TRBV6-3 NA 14 TGTGCCAGCAGTCCTTCTAGGACCCAAGATACGCAGTATTTT CASSPSRTQDTQYF